One and the same sample provided the 26 T cell receptor beta chains below, sequenced in a study of blood T cell repertoires in COVID-19. Sequencing was performed with immunoSEQ multiplex PCR; in TCRdb, only in-frame clones are kept and a portion is missing. The repertoire holds roughly 200,000 clones, with more than 70% as singletons. Specimen: peripheral blood. These receptors were collected from a man between 40 and 49 years old with active or convalescent COVID-19.

The chain joins TRBV2 to TRBJ1-2, with 8 bases lining up with TRBD1. Trimming at V came to 7 bases and at J to 4 bases, leaving 5 bases not matched to a gene. Germline V gene sequence: CDR1 SNHLY, CDR2 FYNNEI. This CDR3 region has 13 residues. The CDR3 spells CASNGQGGYGYTF. The CDR3, as DNA: TGTGCCAGCAATGGACAGGGTGGCTATGGCTACACCTTC.

The V gene is TRBV7-6, the J gene TRBJ1-3; D might be TRBD1 (5 bases). In germline, CDR1 is SGHVS, CDR2 FNYEAQ. Trimming removed 5 bases at V and 4 bases at J, with 15 bases between. The CDR3 is made up of 15 amino acids. CDR3 protein: CASSVEQGFGNTIYF. In nucleotides, the CDR3 is TGTGCCAGCAGCGTAGAGCAGGGTTTCGGAAACACCATATATTTT.

V gene TRBV2 combines with J gene TRBJ2-1, with TRBD2 matching over 8 bases. Unmatched junction bases numbered 11, after V lost 10 bases and J lost 3 bases. Per germline, CDR1 SNHLY and CDR2 FYNNEI. The CDR3 length is 15 residues. The CDR3 DNA reads as TGTGCCACTTCGCCCCCAGCGGGAGTCTACAATGAGCAGTTCTTC. Residues: CATSPPAGVYNEQFF.

The V call is TRBV19, the J call TRBJ2-1; tentatively, D is TRBD2 (6 bases). Germline values: CDR1 LNHDA, CDR2 SQIVND (reference sequence). V gave up 3 bases and J gave up 8 bases, with 17 bases separating them. The CDR3 has 15 amino acids. This CDR3 is CASSIAGNSVYEQFF. The DNA of the CDR3 is TGTGCCAGTAGTATCGCGGGGAACAGTGTATATGAGCAGTTCTTC.

The chain is built from TRBV27 and TRBJ1-2, with 8 nucleotides matching TRBD1. The germline V gene has CDR1 MNHEY and CDR2 SMNVEV (reference sequence). The ends lost 1 base at V and 6 bases at J; junction bases unmatched: 4. The CDR3 is made up of 14 amino acids. The CDR3 sequence: CASSLYRGVDGYTF. CDR3 sequence (DNA): TGTGCCAGCAGTTTATACAGGGGGGTAGATGGCTACACCTTC.

The V call is TRBV19, the J call TRBJ2-3; 11 nucleotides agree with TRBD2. The CDR3 has 16 amino acids. J gave up 6 bases and V 3 bases, and 8 bases lay outside the gene matches. Germline V CDR1 and CDR2: LNHDA, SQIVND (reference sequence). The CDR3 spells CASSIPTSGTWDTQYF. The CDR3 DNA reads as TGTGCCAGTAGTATTCCGACTAGCGGGACTTGGGATACGCAGTATTTT.

The chain couples TRBV11-3 to TRBJ2-5, with unresolved D. This CDR3 contains 12 residues. V lost 5 bases to trimming and J lost 9 bases, with 13 bases between them. Germline V gene lookup returns CDR1 SGHNT and CDR2 YENEEA. The DNA for the CDR3 is TGTGCCAGCAGCCCCCTTAACACCCCCCAGTACTTC. Protein product: CASSPLNTPQYF.

This clone turned up a few times. This sequence joins TRBV7-9 and TRBJ1-6; TRBD1 matches 7 bases. This CDR3 contains 14 residues. Per germline, CDR1 SEHNR and CDR2 FQNEAQ (reference sequence). J gave up 7 bases and V 3 bases, and 3 bases lay outside the gene matches. The CDR3 DNA follows: TGTGCCAGCAGCTTCGAGGGACAGAATTCACCCCTCCACTTT. It specifies CASSFEGQNSPLHF.

The J gene is TRBJ2-5, the V gene TRBV19, with 9 nucleotides matching TRBD2. V was clipped by 6 bases and J by 5 bases; unmatched bases: 10. Germline CDR1 LNHDA, CDR2 SQIVND (reference sequence). This CDR3 has 15 amino acids. CDR3 coding DNA: TGTGCCAGTAGCCCCACCCTAGCGGGGCCGGAGACCCAGTACTTC. The encoded protein is CASSPTLAGPETQYF.

V is TRBV5-1 and J is TRBJ1-4; TRBD1 might be the D (6 bases). The CDR3 has 15 residues. The germline V gene encodes CDR1 SGHRS and CDR2 YFSETQ. V was cut by 4 bases and J by 3 bases, with 13 bases left in between. CDR3 bases: TGCGCCAGCAGCGGCTCAGGGACACCTAATGAAAAACTGTTTTTT. Protein sequence: CASSGSGTPNEKLFF.

This chain uses TRBV6-5 with TRBJ2-7; 7 bases are shared with TRBD1. The CDR3 contains 15 residues. The J segment lost 4 bases and the V segment lost 2 bases, leaving 8 bases of the junction unmatched. Germline CDR1 MNHEY, CDR2 SVGAGI. CDR3 coding DNA: TGTGCCAGCAGTTACCGCCGGGACAGCTTATACGAGCAGTACTTC. Translating it yields CASSYRRDSLYEQYF.

The genes are TRBV5-1 and TRBJ2-1, with 13 bases fitting TRBD2. V lost 4 bases to trimming and J lost 10 bases; unmatched junction nucleotides: 5. This CDR3 has 14 residues. Per germline, CDR1 SGHRS and CDR2 YFSETQ. The CDR3 spells CASSQGLAGLEQFF. DNA for the CDR3: TGCGCCAGCAGCCAGGGACTAGCGGGATTAGAGCAGTTCTTC.

This clone showed up just once. J is TRBJ1-2 and V is TRBV15; tentative D call: TRBD1 (5 bases). Trimming took off 5 bases at V and 5 bases at J, with 15 bases between the two ends. CDR1 LNHNV and CDR2 YYDKDF come from the germline V gene (reference sequence). This CDR3 is 14 amino acids long. The CDR3 is CATSSRGRTYGYTF. DNA for the CDR3: TGTGCCACCAGCTCCCGGGGGAGGACTTATGGCTACACCTTC.

V is TRBV4-2 and J is TRBJ2-2; 10 positions match TRBD2. The CDR3 length is 17 residues. Germline V gene data show CDR1 as LGHNA and CDR2 as YNFKEQ. V shed 0 bases, J shed 6 bases, and the junction held 7 bases outside the gene matches. Here the CDR3 reads CASSQDRMSGGAGELFF. The DNA for the CDR3 is TGTGCCAGCAGCCAAGACCGGATGAGCGGGGGGGCCGGGGAGCTGTTTTTT.

This clone was seen only a few times. The chain uses TRBV6-5 and TRBJ1-1; TRBD1 matches at 7 bases. The CDR3 loop spans 13 amino acids. Germline trimming cut 2 bases from V and 5 bases from J; bases unmatched to any gene: 2. Germline CDR1 is MNHEY and CDR2 is SVGAGI. The CDR3 loop reads CASSYVQGTEAFF. The CDR3 region has the DNA TGTGCCAGCAGTTACGTACAGGGGACTGAAGCTTTCTTT.

This clone occurred a few times. The chain links TRBV30 to TRBJ2-7; D possibly corresponds to TRBD2 (5 bases). The CDR3 is 14 residues long. Germline V gives CDR1 GTSNPN, CDR2 SVGIG (reference sequence). Trimming left V 1 base short and J 4 bases short, with 14 bases between. The DNA of the CDR3 is TGTGCCTGGAGTGGGACTGGGAAAAGGTACGAGCAGTACTTC. It codes for CAWSGTGKRYEQYF.

The chain combines TRBV11-2 with TRBJ2-1; unclear D gene. This CDR3 spans 14 amino acids. V lost 7 bases to trimming and J lost 0 bases, with 10 bases between them. Per germline, CDR1 SGHAT and CDR2 FQNNGV. The CDR3 spells CASNIDHSYNEQFF. As DNA, the CDR3 is TGTGCCAGCAACATCGATCACTCCTACAATGAGCAGTTCTTC.

The chain recombines TRBV5-1 with TRBJ1-1, with 11 nucleotides matching TRBD1. The CDR3 consists of 15 residues. V lost 5 bases to trimming and J lost 6 bases; unmatched junction nucleotides: 9. Germline V gene data show CDR1 as SGHRS and CDR2 as YFSETQ. The CDR3, as DNA: TGCGCCAGCAGGTGGGGGACAGGGGGTCAAGCTGAAGCTTTCTTT. Its translation is CASRWGTGGQAEAFF.

This chain links TRBV6-5 with TRBJ1-1; D gene uncertain. Germline V CDR1 and CDR2: MNHEY, SVGAGI. The CDR3 length is 14 residues. V lost 0 bases to trimming and J lost 1 base, with 6 bases between them. The CDR3 loop is CASSYSGANTEAFF. The CDR3 DNA is TGTGCCAGCAGTTACTCGGGAGCGAACACTGAAGCTTTCTTT.

The V gene is TRBV19, the J gene TRBJ1-6, with D perhaps TRBD1 (5 bases). In germline, CDR1 is LNHDA, CDR2 SQIVND (reference sequence). V lost 6 bases to trimming and J lost 5 bases, with 14 bases between them. This CDR3 has 15 residues. The CDR3 bases are TGTGCCAGTAGATCCGGACAAGGAGATAATTCACCCCTCCACTTT. Amino acid sequence: CASRSGQGDNSPLHF. Filled out from reference TRBV19 and TRBJ1-6, the complete variable domain reads DGGITQSPKYLFRKEGQNVTLSCEQNLNHDAMYWYRQDPGQGLRLIYYSQIVNDFQKGDIAEGYSVSREKKESFPLTVTSAQKNPTAFYLCASRSGQGDNSPLHFGNGTRLTVT.

This chain connects TRBV2 to TRBJ2-1; D possibly corresponds to TRBD1 (6 bases). V was shortened by 2 bases and J by 8 bases, with 16 bases between the two germline ends. The CDR3 has 15 residues. CDR1 is SNHLY, CDR2 FYNNEI, per germline. Here the CDR3 reads CASSEWQGSLDEQFF. CDR3 DNA: TGTGCCAGCAGTGAATGGCAGGGGAGTCTCGATGAGCAGTTCTTC.

This clone showed up just a few times. V and J are TRBV19 and TRBJ1-1; 7 bases agree with TRBD1. With V trimmed by 4 bases and J by 6 bases, 2 bases remained unmatched. The CDR3 has 12 amino acids. The V gene's germline CDR1 is LNHDA and CDR2 SQIVND (reference sequence). CDR3: CASSNRGAEAFF. The CDR3 region has the DNA TGTGCCAGTAGTAACAGGGGCGCTGAAGCTTTCTTT.

This clone was seen a single time. The rearrangement joins TRBV5-1 to TRBJ1-1, with D possibly being TRBD1 (5 bases). Per the germline V gene, CDR1 is SGHRS and CDR2 is YFSETQ. This CDR3 contains 20 residues. Between the trimmed V and J ends, which lost 4 bases and 1 base, there was a span of 29 bases. This chain's CDR3 is CASSIRVGWQGLPGNTEAFF. CDR3 in DNA: TGCGCCAGCAGCATAAGGGTGGGTTGGCAGGGTCTTCCTGGGAACACTGAAGCTTTCTTT. Together with reference TRBV5-1 and TRBJ1-1, the CDR3 gives the full variable domain: KAGVTQTPRYLIKTRGQQVTLSCSPISGHRSVSWYQQTPGQGLQFLFEYFSETQRNKGNFPGRFSGRQFSNSRSEMNVSTLELGDSALYLCASSIRVGWQGLPGNTEAFFGQGTRLTVV.

The V call is TRBV6-1, the J call TRBJ1-1, with 10 bases identical to TRBD1. V was pared by 2 bases and J by 1 base, with 4 bases of the junction left unmatched. This CDR3 contains 16 residues. Looked up from germline, CDR1 is MNHNS and CDR2 is SASEGT. The DNA for the CDR3 is TGTGCCAGCAGTGAACTAGGGACAGGGGCGAACACTGAAGCTTTCTTT. Amino acid sequence: CASSELGTGANTEAFF.

For the CDR3, the DNA is TGTGCCAGCAGCCATCCAGAGGGGCGGGAGAGGGCTTATGGCTACACCTTC. Its translation is CASSHPEGRERAYGYTF. The chain carries TRBV4-2 and TRBJ1-2; maybe TRBD1 (5 bases). CDR1 is LGHNA and CDR2 is YNFKEQ in the germline V gene. The CDR3 totals 17 residues. V was cut by 3 bases and J by 5 bases, with 22 bases left in between.

This chain joins TRBV5-1 and TRBJ1-5; the match to TRBD1 covers 7 bases. There are 14 residues in the CDR3. Looked up from germline, CDR1 is SGHRS and CDR2 is YFSETQ. The J segment lost 6 bases and the V segment lost 3 bases, leaving 6 bases of the junction unmatched. CDR3 residues: CASSYRGGGQPQHF. The DNA of the CDR3 is TGCGCCAGCAGCTACAGGGGCGGCGGTCAGCCCCAGCATTTT.